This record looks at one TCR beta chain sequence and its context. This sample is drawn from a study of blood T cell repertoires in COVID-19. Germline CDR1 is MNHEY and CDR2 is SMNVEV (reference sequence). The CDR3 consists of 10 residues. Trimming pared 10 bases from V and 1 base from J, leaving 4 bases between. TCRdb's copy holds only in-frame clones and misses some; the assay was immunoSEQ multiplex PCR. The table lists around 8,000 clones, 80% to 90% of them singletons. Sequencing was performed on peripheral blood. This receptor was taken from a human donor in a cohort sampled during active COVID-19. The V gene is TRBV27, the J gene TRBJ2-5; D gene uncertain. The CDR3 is CATLQETQYF. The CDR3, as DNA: TGTGCCACCCTCCAAGAGACCCAGTACTTC.